The 32 T cell receptor beta chains below all came from one sample that was sequenced in a study of blood T cell repertoires in COVID-19. Using immunoSEQ multiplex PCR, the repertoire was profiled, and TCRdb retains in-frame clones only, with some absent. The sample lists roughly 200,000 clones; roughly 86% were seen once. Sequences were obtained from PBMCs or T cells enriched from blood (not recorded which). The receptor source for this set is a middle-aged woman in a cohort exposed to, infected with or recovered from COVID-19 (not recorded which).

The J gene is TRBJ2-2, the V gene TRBV27; D is unclear. The CDR3 is 14 amino acids. V dropped 5 bases and J dropped 0 bases, with 7 bases sitting between them. The germline CDR1 and CDR2 sequences are MNHEY and SMNVEV (reference sequence). For the CDR3, the DNA is TGTGCCAGCAGTGGAACTACGAACACCGGGGAGCTGTTTTTT. Translating it yields CASSGTTNTGELFF.

By sample fraction, this clone is medium-sized. The DNA for the CDR3 is TGTGCCAGCAGTGACAGGGGCGCAGAGACCCAGTACTTC. This encodes CASSDRGAETQYF. The chain carries TRBV6-1 and TRBJ2-5, with D possibly TRBD1 on 6 matching bases. Germline V gene lookup returns CDR1 MNHNS and CDR2 SASEGT. The V gene lost 3 bases and the J gene lost 4 bases, with 9 bases spanning the gap. The CDR3 length is 13 residues.

The V gene is TRBV29-1, the J gene TRBJ2-5, with TRBD1 matching 7 bases. After removal of 8 bases from V and 3 bases from J, the junction contained 6 bases not matched to a gene. This CDR3 has 12 residues. Germline CDR1 and CDR2: SQVTM and ANQGSEA. The CDR3 sequence: CSFRQGEETQYF. CDR3 nucleotides: TGCAGCTTTAGACAGGGTGAAGAGACCCAGTACTTC. The full variable domain, in which reference TRBV29-1 and TRBJ2-5 provide the parts outside the CDR3, is SAVISQKPSRDICQRGTSLTIQCQVDSQVTMMFWYRQQPGQSLTLIATANQGSEATYESGFVIDKFPISRPNLTFSTLTVSNMSPEDSSIYLCSFRQGEETQYFGPGTRLLVL.

The chain employs TRBV3-1 (or the pseudogene TRBV3-2) and TRBJ2-5, with D unresolved. Germline-derived CDR1 and CDR2 are LGHDT and YNNKEL (reference sequence). V was cut by 5 bases and J by 0 bases, with 13 bases left in between. The CDR3 totals 15 residues. CDR3 protein: CASSSGGTYQETQYF. The CDR3 DNA reads as TGTGCCAGCAGCTCCGGCGGTACCTACCAAGAGACCCAGTACTTC.

The chain employs TRBV4-3 and TRBJ1-2; possibly TRBD1 for D (5 bases). The CDR3 spans 15 residues. The germline V gene has CDR1 LGHNA and CDR2 YSLEER. The V end was cut by 2 bases, the J end by 4 bases, with 14 bases between. The CDR3 DNA sequence: TGCGCCAGCAGCCAAACTCCTCGACAGATCTATGGCTACACCTTC. This translates into CASSQTPRQIYGYTF.

The count of this clone is one. The chain has TRBV18 and TRBJ2-1, with 7 bases matching TRBD2. Trimming cost V 2 bases and J 15 bases; bases outside gene matches: 13. Germline CDR1 is KGHSH and CDR2 is LQKENI. This CDR3 contains 14 residues. The CDR3 nucleotides read TGTGCCAGCTCACCAGCAGGGACGGCGGGAGACCCGTTCTTC. This gives the protein CASSPAGTAGDPFF. The variable domain in full, with the rest retrieved from reference TRBV18 and TRBJ2-1, is NAGVMQNPRHLVRRRGQEARLRCSPMKGHSHVYWYRQLPEEGLKFMVYLQKENIIDESGMPKERFSAEFPKEGPSILRIQQVVRGDSAAYFCASSPAGTAGDPFFGPGTRLTVL.

The J gene is TRBJ1-6, the V gene TRBV7-9; D is ambiguous. Trimming pared 3 bases from V and 8 bases from J, leaving 14 bases between. The CDR3 extends over 15 amino acids. Germline V lookup: CDR1 SEHNR, CDR2 FQNEAQ (reference sequence). CDR3 sequence (DNA): TGTGCCAGCAGCTTTTTTTCGGGTCCGGATTCACCCCTCCACTTT. This gives the protein CASSFFSGPDSPLHF.

V is TRBV2 and J is TRBJ2-3; 7 nucleotides line up with TRBD1. From germline, CDR1 is SNHLY and CDR2 FYNNEI. The CDR3 extends over 14 amino acids. V lost 2 bases to trimming and J lost 4 bases; unmatched junction nucleotides: 3. The CDR3 nucleotides read TGTGCCAGCAGTGAACGACAGGGCGCAGATACGCAGTATTTT. This encodes CASSERQGADTQYF.

The rearrangement links TRBV6-5 to TRBJ2-6, with no clear D. Per the germline V gene, CDR1 is MNHEY and CDR2 is SVGAGI. V lost 4 bases and J lost 0, with 4 bases in between. The CDR3 totals 14 residues. This chain's CDR3 is CASSLYSGANVLTF. The CDR3 DNA reads TGTGCCAGCAGTTTATACTCTGGGGCCAACGTCCTGACTTTC.

This clone showed up just a few times. The chain recombines TRBV4-2 with TRBJ2-7; D is possibly TRBD2 (5 bases). Germline V CDR1 and CDR2: LGHNA, YNFKEQ. V was trimmed by 1 base and J by 2 bases, leaving 9 bases between them. This CDR3 comprises 14 residues. The CDR3 coding sequence is TGTGCCAGCAGCCAAGTCGGGGAAACCTACGAGCAGTACTTC. It encodes CASSQVGETYEQYF.

The rearrangement uses TRBV15 and TRBJ2-3; D might be TRBD2 (6 bases). This CDR3 has 16 residues. V gave up 0 bases and J gave up 3 bases, with 13 bases separating them. Germline V gene lookup returns CDR1 LNHNV and CDR2 YYDKDF (reference sequence). The CDR3 bases are TGTGCCACCAGCAGAGAGAGGGCAGGGAGGACAGATACGCAGTATTTT. This translates into CATSRERAGRTDTQYF.

This chain links TRBV27 with TRBJ1-2; tentatively, D is TRBD1 (6 bases). This CDR3 spans 14 amino acids. Trimming removed 2 bases from V and 3 bases from J, with 10 bases in between. Germline values: CDR1 MNHEY, CDR2 SMNVEV (reference sequence). This CDR3 reads CASSLNRADYGYTF. The CDR3 nucleotides read TGTGCCAGCAGTTTAAACAGGGCGGACTATGGCTACACCTTC.

V gene TRBV19 combines with J gene TRBJ1-2; 7 bases are a match to TRBD1. The germline gives CDR1 LNHDA, CDR2 SQIVND (reference sequence). Unmatched junction bases numbered 7, after V lost 5 bases and J lost 4 bases. The CDR3 covers 14 residues. For the CDR3, the DNA is TGTGCCAGTAGTCCGAGGGGGCCGGTCTATGGCTACACCTTC. Protein sequence: CASSPRGPVYGYTF.

The chain employs TRBV11-3 and TRBJ2-1; 9 bases line up with TRBD1. The trim removed 0 bases at V and 2 bases at J, leaving 5 bases unmatched. This CDR3 spans 17 amino acids. Germline V gives CDR1 SGHNT, CDR2 YENEEA. DNA of the CDR3: TGTGCCAGCAGCTTAGATTGGGGGACAGGGACCTACAATGAGCAGTTCTTC. It codes for CASSLDWGTGTYNEQFF.

The table lists this clone with a count of one. The CDR3 loop reads CASSLTGTVVRGTEAFF. CDR3 sequence (DNA): TGTGCCAGCAGCTTAACCGGGACAGTGGTTCGGGGCACTGAAGCTTTCTTT. The gene calls are TRBV5-5 and TRBJ1-1; 7 bases align to TRBD1. The CDR3 length is 17 residues. Germline assignment: CDR1 SGHKS and CDR2 YYEKEE (reference sequence). Unmatched junction bases numbered 14, after V lost 2 bases and J lost 4 bases.

This chain joins TRBV9 and TRBJ1-3, with D tentatively TRBD1 (5 bases). Germline CDR1 reads SGDLS; CDR2 reads YYNGEE. Trimming cost V 3 bases and J 2 bases, with 15 bases left between them. The CDR3 length is 16 residues. DNA for the CDR3: TGTGCCAGCAGCGCAGCCGGGGGGGGAGCTGGAAACACCATATATTTT. Its translation: CASSAAGGGAGNTIYF.

The chain uses TRBV7-8 and TRBJ2-1; no clear D. The CDR3 spans 14 residues. The V gene lost 0 bases and the J gene lost 8 bases, with 11 bases spanning the gap. Looked up from germline, CDR1 is SGHVS and CDR2 is FQNEAQ. This CDR3 reads CASSLALRQDEQFF. CDR3 coding DNA: TGTGCCAGCAGCTTAGCGCTTCGGCAGGATGAGCAGTTCTTC.

The chain is built from TRBV2 and TRBJ1-5; maybe TRBD1 (6 bases). Germline values: CDR1 SNHLY, CDR2 FYNNEI. This CDR3 has 12 amino acids. V was pared by 6 bases and J by 11 bases, with 14 bases between. The CDR3 region is CASSEQGRAQHF. The CDR3 DNA follows: TGTGCCAGCAGCGAACAGGGTAGAGCCCAGCATTTT.

J is TRBJ1-4 and V is TRBV5-1; perhaps TRBD1 as D (6 bases). Trimming left V 4 bases short and J 6 bases short, with 13 bases between. This CDR3 is built from 14 residues. Germline lookup yields CDR1 SGHRS and CDR2 YFSETQ. CDR3 residues: CASSRSAGDEKLFF. DNA of the CDR3: TGCGCCAGCAGCCGATCGGCAGGGGATGAAAAACTGTTTTTT.

The chain uses TRBV5-6 and TRBJ1-1, with 9 nucleotides matching TRBD1. The CDR3 contains 14 residues. Germline V lookup: CDR1 SGHDT, CDR2 YYEEEE. The trim removed 3 bases at V and 8 bases at J, leaving 8 bases unmatched. The CDR3 DNA is TGTGCCAGCAGCTATGGGACAGGGAGGTTGGAAGCTTTCTTT. Its translation is CASSYGTGRLEAFF.

J is TRBJ2-7 and V is TRBV5-5; TRBD1 agrees at 8 bases. This CDR3 spans 15 amino acids. Trimming took 4 bases from V and 3 from J; bases not matched to a gene: 9. Germline lookup yields CDR1 SGHKS and CDR2 YYEKEE (reference sequence). CDR3 sequence reads: CASSPGATGVYEQYF. Here the CDR3 DNA reads TGTGCCAGCAGCCCCGGGGCGACAGGGGTCTACGAGCAGTACTTC.

This chain links TRBV28 with TRBJ2-5; no definite D call. The CDR3 extends over 12 amino acids. V was shortened by 2 bases and J by 9 bases, with 10 bases between the two germline ends. Germline CDR1 MDHEN, CDR2 SYDVKM. CDR3 loop: CASSLTFRAQYF. In DNA, the CDR3 is TGTGCCAGCAGTTTAACCTTCCGGGCCCAGTACTTC.

The rearrangement uses TRBV5-6 and TRBJ2-2; no clear D. The CDR3 is 14 residues long. V was clipped by 2 bases and J by 4 bases, with 9 bases between them. Germline-derived CDR1 and CDR2 are SGHDT and YYEEEE. The CDR3 spells CASSFGKFTGELFF. In DNA form, the CDR3 reads TGTGCCAGCAGCTTTGGCAAATTCACCGGGGAGCTGTTTTTT.

This clone has only a few counts. The chain couples TRBV29-1 to TRBJ1-2, with TRBD1 identical over 8 bases. The CDR3 consists of 16 residues. The trim removed 6 bases at V and 7 bases at J, leaving 19 bases unmatched. Per germline, CDR1 SQVTM and CDR2 ANQGSEA. The CDR3 sequence is CSVEEDRALRGGGYTF. CDR3 DNA sequence: TGCAGCGTCGAGGAGGACAGGGCCCTTCGCGGGGGTGGCTACACCTTC.

This chain connects TRBV4-1 to TRBJ1-6; 7 bases match TRBD1. The CDR3 spans 16 residues. Germline-derived CDR1 and CDR2 are MGHRA and YSYEKL. The V and J ends lost 4 bases and 6 bases, in that order; junction bases with no gene match: 9. CDR3 nucleotides: TGCGCCAGCAGCCCCCTTGAGGGACAGCCTAATTCACCCCTCCACTTT. Protein product: CASSPLEGQPNSPLHF.

The chain combines TRBV15 with TRBJ2-1, with 8 nucleotides matching TRBD1. The CDR3 consists of 13 residues. After removal of 11 bases from V and 5 bases from J, the junction contained 8 bases not matched to a gene. CDR1 and CDR2 from the germline V gene are LNHNV and YYDKDF (reference sequence). CDR3 coding DNA: TGTGCCTCAAGACAGGGGTACAACAATGAGCAGTTCTTC. It encodes CASRQGYNNEQFF.

This chain links TRBV3-1 (or the pseudogene TRBV3-2) with TRBJ1-1; TRBD1 agrees at 8 bases. The V segment lost 4 bases and the J segment 4 bases; nucleotides outside the gene matches: 8. CDR1 LGHDT and CDR2 YNNKEL come from the germline V gene (reference sequence). This CDR3 comprises 15 residues. CDR3 protein: CASSPLLGQATEAFF. In nucleotides, the CDR3 is TGTGCCAGCAGCCCACTATTGGGACAGGCCACTGAAGCTTTCTTT.

V usage is TRBV9 and J usage is TRBJ2-7; 11 bases are a match to TRBD2. The ends lost 0 bases at V and 3 bases at J; junction bases unmatched: 5. The CDR3 extends over 16 amino acids. Germline V gene sequence: CDR1 SGDLS, CDR2 YYNGEE. This CDR3 reads CASSVAGTSGYYEQYF. The CDR3 coding sequence is TGTGCCAGCAGCGTAGCCGGGACTAGCGGTTACTACGAGCAGTACTTC.

CDR3 DNA sequence: TGTGCCAGCTCACCACGGACTAGCATCACAGATACGCAGTATTTT. It translates to CASSPRTSITDTQYF. The chain carries TRBV18 and TRBJ2-3, with 8 bases that match TRBD2. The CDR3 totals 15 residues. With 1 base clipped from V and 2 bases from J, the junction kept 2 bases outside the gene matches. Germline-derived CDR1 and CDR2 are KGHSH and LQKENI.

For this clone: This CDR3 is also generated by other DNA sequences in the sample. V gene TRBV5-1 combines with J gene TRBJ1-3; D call uncertain. Between the trimmed V and J ends, which lost 4 bases and 2 bases, there was a span of 10 bases. The CDR3 is 14 amino acids. Looked up from germline, CDR1 is SGHRS and CDR2 is YFSETQ. In nucleotides, the CDR3 is TGCGCCAGCAGCCTAGGCGGGACTGGAAACACCATATATTTT. It translates to CASSLGGTGNTIYF.

This clone was observed a few times. This sequence joins TRBV12-5 and TRBJ1-3, with TRBD1 matching 11 bases. The CDR3 loop spans 19 amino acids. Losses at the gene ends were 3 bases for V and 1 base for J; bases not matched to a gene: 11. CDR1 and CDR2 (germline): LGHNT, FRNRAP. The CDR3 bases are TGTGCTAGTGGTTTTTTTACCGGACAGGGGGCCCCGTCTGGAAACACCATATATTTT. This sequence encodes CASGFFTGQGAPSGNTIYF. The entire variable domain, with the rest obtained from reference TRBV12-5 and TRBJ1-3, is as follows: DARVTQTPRHKVTEMGQEVTMRCQPILGHNTVFWYRQTMMQGLELLAYFRNRAPLDDSGMPKDRFSAEMPDATLATLKIQPSEPRDSAVYFCASGFFTGQGAPSGNTIYFGEGSWLTVV.

The J gene is TRBJ1-6, the V gene TRBV6-5; a weak D match, TRBD1 (6 bases). Per the germline V gene, CDR1 is MNHEY and CDR2 is SVGAGI. Between the trimmed V and J ends, which lost 11 bases and 11 bases, there was a span of 22 bases. The CDR3 totals 14 residues. In nucleotides, the CDR3 is TGTGCCGCCTCCCGGACAGCGGTGGGGGCACCCCTCCACTTT. Amino acids: CAASRTAVGAPLHF.